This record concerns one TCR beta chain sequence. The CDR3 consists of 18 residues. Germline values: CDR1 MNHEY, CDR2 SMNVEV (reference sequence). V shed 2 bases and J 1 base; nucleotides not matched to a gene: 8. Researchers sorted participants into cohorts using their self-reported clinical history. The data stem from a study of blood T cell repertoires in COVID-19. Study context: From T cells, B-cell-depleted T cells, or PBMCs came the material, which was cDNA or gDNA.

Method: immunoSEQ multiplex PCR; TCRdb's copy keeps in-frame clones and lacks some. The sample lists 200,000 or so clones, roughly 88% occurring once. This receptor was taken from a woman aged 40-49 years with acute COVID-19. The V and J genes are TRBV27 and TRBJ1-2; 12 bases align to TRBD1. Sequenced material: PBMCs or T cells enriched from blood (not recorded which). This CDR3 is CASSLAGQGARDNYGYTF. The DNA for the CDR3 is TGTGCCAGCAGTTTAGCGGGACAGGGGGCGCGGGATAACTATGGCTACACCTTC.